These 30 T cell receptor beta chains were sequenced from one sample in a study of blood T cell repertoires in COVID-19 (dated by TCRdb to the early 2020s). The protocol used for the library was the immunoSEQ multiplex PCR assay. TCRdb holds this immuneACCESS table with in-frame rearrangements only. Some clones are missing; in checked studies, unresolved V genes explain under half, and the rest has no known cause. Present in this sample are about 170,000 clones, about 80% of which were seen just once. Approximately 11% of the sample belongs to the ten largest clones. Sequencing was performed on peripheral blood. These receptors were taken from a man in his 70s with active or convalescent COVID-19.

This clone was observed a single time. The genes are TRBV28 and TRBJ2-1; 10 bases match TRBD2. V trimming: 4 bases; J trimming: 10 bases; junction bases outside the gene matches: 10. The germline V gene has CDR1 MDHEN and CDR2 SYDVKM. This CDR3 is 15 amino acids long. The CDR3 nucleotides are TGTGCCAGCAGTTCCCTAGCGGGAGAAGTTGGCGAGCAGTTCTTC. Residues: CASSSLAGEVGEQFF. Combining the CDR3 with reference TRBV28 and TRBJ2-1 gives the whole variable domain DVKVTQSSRYLVKRTGEKVFLECVQDMDHENMFWYRQDPGLGLRLIYFSYDVKMKEKGDIPEGYSVSREKKERFSLILESASTNQTSMYLCASSSLAGEVGEQFFGPGTRLTVL.

This clone was detected a few times. The chain carries TRBV5-8 and TRBJ2-3, with unresolved D. The CDR3 runs to 13 residues. Germline values: CDR1 SGHTS, CDR2 YDEGEE. V lost 0 bases and J lost 6, with 8 bases in between. In DNA form, the CDR3 reads TGTGCCAGCAGCTTGGGGAGTAGTGATACGCAGTATTTT. Translation: CASSLGSSDTQYF.

The rearrangement uses TRBV3-1 (or the pseudogene TRBV3-2) and TRBJ1-4, with no clear D. Germline CDR1 LGHDT, CDR2 YNNKEL (reference sequence). The CDR3 totals 17 residues. V was cut by 3 bases and J by 0 bases, with 14 bases left in between. CDR3 residues: CASSHLQDFATNEKLFF. The CDR3 DNA is TGTGCCAGCAGCCATTTGCAGGACTTTGCAACTAATGAAAAACTGTTTTTT.

This clone was counted once. CDR3 region: CASRPGGGGEKLFF. The CDR3 coding sequence is TGTGCCAGCAGGCCGGGAGGAGGAGGTGAAAAACTGTTTTTT. V usage is TRBV6-6 and J usage is TRBJ1-4, with unresolved D. The CDR3 is 14 residues long. The germline V gene has CDR1 MNHNY and CDR2 SVGAGI (reference sequence). V was clipped by 6 bases and J by 7 bases, with 15 bases between them.

The V call is TRBV7-9, the J call TRBJ2-7, with TRBD1 matching 9 bases. This CDR3 region has 14 residues. The germline V gene has CDR1 SEHNR and CDR2 FQNEAQ (reference sequence). Trimming removed 7 bases from V and 2 bases from J; junction bases left unmatched: 6. CDR3 region: CASTPGQGAYEQYF. In DNA form, the CDR3 reads TGTGCCAGCACCCCGGGACAGGGAGCCTACGAGCAGTACTTC.

The gene calls are TRBV5-4 and TRBJ2-3; D possibly corresponds to TRBD2 (6 bases). The germline V and J ends were trimmed by 5 bases and 0 bases, with 10 bases remaining between them. Germline loops: CDR1 SGHNT, CDR2 YYREEE (reference sequence). The CDR3 has 14 residues. CDR3 nucleotides: TGTGCCAGCAGACCCGGGAGTAGCACAGATACGCAGTATTTT. This gives the protein CASRPGSSTDTQYF.

The CDR3 sequence is CASSLPGTGVQPQHF. The CDR3 region has the DNA TGTGCCAGCAGTTTACCTGGGACAGGGGTTCAGCCCCAGCATTTT. The chain employs TRBV28 and TRBJ1-5, with 10 positions matching TRBD1. In germline, CDR1 is MDHEN, CDR2 SYDVKM. V lost 2 bases, J lost 6 bases, and 4 bases stayed unmatched. The CDR3 totals 15 residues.

J is TRBJ2-5 and V is TRBV14; a weak D match, TRBD1 (5 bases). V gave up 1 base and J gave up 4 bases, with 7 bases separating them. CDR1 SGHDN and CDR2 FVKESK come from the germline V gene. This CDR3 contains 13 residues. The CDR3 loop reads CASSQGQGETQYF. CDR3 bases: TGTGCCAGCAGCCAAGGGCAGGGAGAGACCCAGTACTTC.

This clone was seen a few times. This chain joins TRBV2 and TRBJ1-6, with TRBD1 matching 9 bases. Germline trimming cut 6 bases from V and 9 bases from J; bases unmatched to any gene: 9. CDR1 SNHLY and CDR2 FYNNEI come from the germline V gene. The CDR3 is 15 amino acids. In nucleotides, the CDR3 is TGTGCCAGCAGCCGGACAGGGGCCTTAGGTTCACCCCTCCACTTT. Residues: CASSRTGALGSPLHF.

This chain connects TRBV28 to TRBJ2-7; D might be TRBD1 (5 bases). The germline V and J ends were trimmed by 5 bases and 6 bases, with 17 bases remaining between them. This CDR3 comprises 14 residues. Germline V gene lookup returns CDR1 MDHEN and CDR2 SYDVKM. DNA for the CDR3: TGTGCCAGCAGTCCATCCCTGACAGCTCGCGAGCAGTACTTC. This gives the protein CASSPSLTAREQYF.

J is TRBJ2-3 and V is TRBV5-1; 10 bases are a match to TRBD2. This CDR3 comprises 16 residues. Germline trimming cut 4 bases from V and 1 base from J; bases unmatched to any gene: 6. Germline V lookup: CDR1 SGHRS, CDR2 YFSETQ. The chain's CDR3 is CASSTSSGGGTDTQYF. DNA for the CDR3: TGCGCCAGCAGCACCTCTAGCGGGGGTGGCACAGATACGCAGTATTTT.

The count of this clone is one. The chain couples TRBV7-9 to TRBJ2-5, with D maybe TRBD1 (6 bases). Germline V gene data show CDR1 as SEHNR and CDR2 as FQNEAQ (reference sequence). The ends were cut back, 2 bases at V and 5 bases at J, with 15 bases in the middle. The CDR3 runs to 15 residues. CDR3 amino acids: CASSLRQGQSETQYF. CDR3 sequence (DNA): TGTGCCAGCAGCTTACGTCAGGGGCAATCGGAGACCCAGTACTTC. Drawing the rest from reference TRBV7-9 and TRBJ2-5, the complete variable domain is DTGVSQNPRHKITKRGQNVTFRCDPISEHNRLYWYRQTLGQGPEFLTYFQNEAQLEKSRLLSDRFSAERPKGSFSTLEIQRTEQGDSAMYLCASSLRQGQSETQYFGPGTRLLVL.

V usage is TRBV9 and J usage is TRBJ2-2; D ambiguous. Germline CDR1 reads SGDLS; CDR2 reads YYNGEE. This CDR3 has 13 residues. V was cut by 7 bases and J by 4 bases, with 11 bases left in between. CDR3 region: CASSQVLTGELFF. The DNA of the CDR3 is TGTGCCAGCTCCCAGGTTCTCACCGGGGAGCTGTTTTTT.

The chain uses TRBV27 and TRBJ1-5; tentatively, D is TRBD1 (5 bases). Germline V CDR1 and CDR2: MNHEY, SMNVEV (reference sequence). V was pared by 1 base and J by 0 bases, with 16 bases between. This CDR3 is 18 amino acids long. The CDR3 DNA is TGTGCCAGCAGTTTATTGGGTATTAGGGGTTATAGCAATCAGCCCCAGCATTTT. It is translated as CASSLLGIRGYSNQPQHF.

This chain uses TRBV6-5 with TRBJ1-5, with a weak D call TRBD1 (5 bases). Germline loops: CDR1 MNHEY, CDR2 SVGAGI. Trimming took off 9 bases at V and 0 bases at J, with 12 bases between the two ends. The CDR3 loop spans 14 amino acids. CDR3 DNA: TGTGCCAGTGTGCGGACATATAGCAATCAGCCCCAGCATTTT. Protein: CASVRTYSNQPQHF.

The count of this clone is one. The chain uses TRBV4-3 and TRBJ2-1; D may be TRBD2 (7 bases). The germline CDR1 and CDR2 sequences are LGHNA and YSLEER. This CDR3 has 17 amino acids. Trimming left V 5 bases short and J 3 bases short, with 20 bases between. The CDR3, as DNA: TGCGCCAGCAGCGAACCGGGCGGGGGCGGTAACTACAATGAGCAGTTCTTC. Protein sequence: CASSEPGGGGNYNEQFF.

This chain uses TRBV7-9 with TRBJ2-7; 8 bases fit TRBD1. V lost 4 bases to trimming and J lost 1 base; unmatched junction nucleotides: 9. Looked up from germline, CDR1 is SEHNR and CDR2 is FQNEAQ (reference sequence). The CDR3 sequence is 16 residues long. CDR3 sequence (DNA): TGTGCCAGCAGCTCAAGAGACAGGGGACAGTCCTACGAGCAGTACTTC. Encoded protein: CASSSRDRGQSYEQYF.

J is TRBJ2-5 and V is TRBV19; TRBD1 aligns across 9 bases. Germline V gene sequence: CDR1 LNHDA, CDR2 SQIVND (reference sequence). With V trimmed by 9 bases and J by 5 bases, 7 bases remained unmatched. This CDR3 is 13 amino acids long. The CDR3 DNA is TGTGCCAGCCGAACAGGGGGCTCGGAGACCCAGTACTTC. Translating gives CASRTGGSETQYF.

This clone was seen just once. The CDR3 nucleotides read TGTGCCAGCAGTTCACAGGTTCGTGAAGCTTTCTTT. Translation: CASSSQVREAFF. The chain uses TRBV28 and TRBJ1-1, with D perhaps TRBD1 (5 bases). The CDR3 has 12 amino acids. Germline loops: CDR1 MDHEN, CDR2 SYDVKM. V lost 4 bases to trimming and J lost 7 bases, with 10 bases between them.

The chain uses TRBV30 and TRBJ1-4, with TRBD1 identical over 10 bases. Germline values: CDR1 GTSNPN, CDR2 SVGIG (reference sequence). The CDR3 consists of 13 residues. V was pared by 4 bases and J by 7 bases, with 3 bases of the junction left unmatched. CDR3 loop: CAWNRDRGEKLFF. CDR3 in DNA: TGTGCCTGGAACCGGGACAGGGGTGAAAAACTGTTTTTT.

The rearrangement uses TRBV7-2 and TRBJ2-7; D gene uncertain. The CDR3 loop spans 17 amino acids. V shed 5 bases and J shed 0 bases, with 20 bases lying between them. Germline CDR1 and CDR2: SGHTA and FQGNSA. The DNA for the CDR3 is TGTGCCAGCAGCCCCCGAGCTCTTGTACGAGACTCCTACGAGCAGTACTTC. Translated, it gives CASSPRALVRDSYEQYF.

This clone was found many times. The J gene is TRBJ2-7, the V gene TRBV5-4; 7 bases are a match to TRBD2. This CDR3 has 13 residues. CDR1 and CDR2 from the germline V gene are SGHNT and YYREEE (reference sequence). V was pared by 6 bases and J by 2 bases, with 5 bases of the junction left unmatched. The CDR3 nucleotides are TGTGCCAGCAATATGGGGGGGACCTACGAGCAGTACTTC. Its protein product is CASNMGGTYEQYF.

This clone was seen just once. The chain couples TRBV11-3 to TRBJ2-1; 9 bases map to TRBD2. This CDR3 is 15 amino acids long. V trimming: 1 base; J trimming: 9 bases; junction bases outside the gene matches: 7. CDR1 is SGHNT and CDR2 is YENEEA in the germline V gene. The CDR3: CASSLGVAGGPEQFF. In DNA form, the CDR3 reads TGTGCCAGCAGCTTAGGGGTCGCGGGAGGGCCTGAGCAGTTCTTC.

The chain recombines TRBV9 with TRBJ2-1; D is perhaps TRBD2 (5 bases). CDR1 SGDLS and CDR2 YYNGEE come from the germline V gene. The CDR3 totals 15 residues. Trimming pared 0 bases from V and 7 bases from J, leaving 14 bases between. The CDR3 reads CASSVGSGWRNEQFF. In nucleotides, the CDR3 is TGTGCCAGCAGCGTAGGGAGCGGTTGGAGGAATGAGCAGTTCTTC.

V is TRBV19 and J is TRBJ2-6, with D possibly matching TRBD2 (7 bases). The germline V gene has CDR1 LNHDA and CDR2 SQIVND (reference sequence). This CDR3 comprises 18 residues. Trimming cost V 1 base and J 0 bases, with 13 bases left between them. The CDR3 DNA follows: TGTGCCAGTAGTATAGGGGGGGGGCCGATCTCTGGGGCCAACGTCCTGACTTTC. It yields the protein CASSIGGGPISGANVLTF.

The V call is TRBV12-3 or TRBV12-4, the J call TRBJ2-5; 8 nucleotides match TRBD1. Losses at the gene ends were 6 bases for V and 4 bases for J; bases not matched to a gene: 4. The CDR3 runs 13 residues. CDR3 amino acids: CASSFTGGETQYF. The DNA of the CDR3 is TGTGCCAGCAGCTTTACAGGGGGAGAGACCCAGTACTTC.

The CDR3 loop reads CASSLATGGNSPLHF. CDR3 bases: TGTGCCAGCAGCTTAGCCACAGGGGGCAATTCACCCCTCCACTTT. The chain couples TRBV7-8 to TRBJ1-6, with 9 bases fitting TRBD1. This CDR3 is 15 amino acids long. Trimming removed 0 bases from V and 7 bases from J; junction bases left unmatched: 1. Germline values: CDR1 SGHVS, CDR2 FQNEAQ.

The rearrangement joins TRBV5-1 to TRBJ2-1, with 7 bases that match TRBD1. Germline V lookup: CDR1 SGHRS, CDR2 YFSETQ. The CDR3 runs 17 residues. The ends lost 0 bases at V and 2 bases at J; junction bases unmatched: 8. The CDR3 DNA follows: TGCGCCAGCAGCTTGGCAGACAGGGTACAAGCCTACAATGAGCAGTTCTTC. It specifies CASSLADRVQAYNEQFF.

The J gene is TRBJ2-7, the V gene TRBV15, with unresolved D. V lost 5 bases to trimming and J lost 4 bases, with 12 bases between them. The V gene's germline CDR1 is LNHNV and CDR2 YYDKDF (reference sequence). The CDR3 contains 13 residues. CDR3 bases: TGTGCCACCAGCGGCCCGACGACTTACGAGCAGTACTTC. Translation gives CATSGPTTYEQYF.

The gene calls are TRBV9 and TRBJ1-5; no reliable D call. From germline, CDR1 is SGDLS and CDR2 YYNGEE. V was pared by 0 bases and J by 0 bases, with 10 bases between. The CDR3 consists of 16 residues. As DNA, the CDR3 is TGTGCCAGCAGCGTAGTGGTGGGCCATAGCAATCAGCCCCAGCATTTT. This codes for CASSVVVGHSNQPQHF.